This T cell receptor beta chain is from a study of OX40 agonist ivuxolimab in advanced cancers. Study context: With a range of roughly 20 to 80, age averaged roughly 61 years, and around 83% were male. Earlier anti-PD-1, anti-PD-L1 or anti-CTLA-4 therapy was permitted; less than 50% had received some. Study-wide results and limits: On average, CD8+ T cells showed a greater number of expanded clones than CD4+.

Clones were sequenced by immunoSEQ multiplex PCR, and TCRdb holds only the in-frame ones, with some missing. The sample carries fewer than 35,000 clones, about nine tenths recorded once. CDR3 length: 14 amino acids. V was clipped by 5 bases and J by 6 bases, with 15 bases between them. CDR1 and CDR2 (germline): SGHTA, FQGNSA. As regards this clone: Its antigen is unidentified.

The rearrangement uses TRBV7-2 and TRBJ2-3, with TRBD2 as a possible D gene (7 bases). The clonotype comes from an adult with an advanced solid tumor such as melanoma, head and neck, liver or kidney cancer. Sequenced here: CD4+ or CD8+ T cells sorted from blood, sampled in a trial of the OX40 agonist ivuxolimab. CDR3 loop: CASSPEGGLDTQYF. The DNA for the CDR3 is TGTGCCAGCAGCCCGGAGGGGGGGTTGGATACGCAGTATTTT.